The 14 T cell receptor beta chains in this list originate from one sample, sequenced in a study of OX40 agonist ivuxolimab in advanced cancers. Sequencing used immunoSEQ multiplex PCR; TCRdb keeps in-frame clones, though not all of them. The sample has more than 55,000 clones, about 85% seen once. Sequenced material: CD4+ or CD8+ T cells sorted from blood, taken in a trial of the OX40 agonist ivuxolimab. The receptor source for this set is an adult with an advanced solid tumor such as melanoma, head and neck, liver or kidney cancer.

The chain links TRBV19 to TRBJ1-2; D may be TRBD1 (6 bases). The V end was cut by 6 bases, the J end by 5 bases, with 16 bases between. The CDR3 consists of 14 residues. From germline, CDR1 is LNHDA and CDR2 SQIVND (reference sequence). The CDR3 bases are TGTGCCAGTAGCCAGGACAGAGTTCGATATGGCTACACCTTC. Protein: CASSQDRVRYGYTF.

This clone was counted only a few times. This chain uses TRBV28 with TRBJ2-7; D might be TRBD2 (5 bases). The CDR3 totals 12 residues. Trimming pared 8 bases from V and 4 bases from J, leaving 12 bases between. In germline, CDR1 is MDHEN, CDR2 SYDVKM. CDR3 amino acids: CASSSPGYEQYF. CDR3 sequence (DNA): TGTGCCAGCTCTAGCCCGGGGTACGAGCAGTACTTC. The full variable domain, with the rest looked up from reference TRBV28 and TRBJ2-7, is DVKVTQSSRYLVKRTGEKVFLECVQDMDHENMFWYRQDPGLGLRLIYFSYDVKMKEKGDIPEGYSVSREKKERFSLILESASTNQTSMYLCASSSPGYEQYFGPGTRLTVT.

The CDR3 coding sequence is TGTGCCAGCAGTTTTTATCATGAGCAGTTCTTC. This sequence encodes CASSFYHEQFF. The rearrangement joins TRBV28 to TRBJ2-1; D is unresolved. Germline V CDR1 and CDR2: MDHEN, SYDVKM. The V and J ends lost 3 bases and 8 bases respectively, with 5 bases between them. There are 11 residues in the CDR3.

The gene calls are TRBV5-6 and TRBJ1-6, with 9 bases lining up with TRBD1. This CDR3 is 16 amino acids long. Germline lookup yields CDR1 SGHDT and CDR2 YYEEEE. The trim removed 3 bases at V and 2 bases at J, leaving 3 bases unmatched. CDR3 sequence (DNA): TGTGCCAGCAGCTCACAGGGGGCGACCTATAATTCACCCCTCCACTTT. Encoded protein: CASSSQGATYNSPLHF.

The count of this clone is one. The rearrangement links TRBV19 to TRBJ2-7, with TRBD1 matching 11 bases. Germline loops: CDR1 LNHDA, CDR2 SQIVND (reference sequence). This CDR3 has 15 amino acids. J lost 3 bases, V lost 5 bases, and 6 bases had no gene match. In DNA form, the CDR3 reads TGTGCCAGTAGTTCGCCCGGGACAGGGGGCTACGAGCAGTACTTC. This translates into CASSSPGTGGYEQYF.

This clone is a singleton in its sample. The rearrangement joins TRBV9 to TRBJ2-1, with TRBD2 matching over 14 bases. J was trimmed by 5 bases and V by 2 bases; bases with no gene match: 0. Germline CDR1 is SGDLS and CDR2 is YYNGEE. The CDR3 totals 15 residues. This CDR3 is CASSVTSGRDNEQFF. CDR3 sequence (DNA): TGTGCCAGCAGCGTGACTAGCGGGAGGGACAATGAGCAGTTCTTC.

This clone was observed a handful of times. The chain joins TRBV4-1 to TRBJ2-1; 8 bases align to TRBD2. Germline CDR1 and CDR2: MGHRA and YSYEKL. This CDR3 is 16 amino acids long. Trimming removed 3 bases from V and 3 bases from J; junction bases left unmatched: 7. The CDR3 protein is CASSQLGLVFYNEQFF. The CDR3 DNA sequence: TGCGCCAGCAGCCAGCTGGGACTAGTATTCTACAATGAGCAGTTCTTC.

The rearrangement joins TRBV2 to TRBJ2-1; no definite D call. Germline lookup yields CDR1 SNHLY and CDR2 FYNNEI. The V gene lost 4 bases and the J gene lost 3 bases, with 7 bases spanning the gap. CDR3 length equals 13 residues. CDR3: CASSGYDYNEQFF. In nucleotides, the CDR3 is TGTGCCAGCAGTGGCTATGACTACAATGAGCAGTTCTTC.

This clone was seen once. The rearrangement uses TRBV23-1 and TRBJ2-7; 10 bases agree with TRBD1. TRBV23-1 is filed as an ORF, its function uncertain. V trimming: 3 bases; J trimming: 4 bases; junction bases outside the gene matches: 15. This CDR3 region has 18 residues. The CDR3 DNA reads TGCGCCAGCAGTCATACTCCGGGACAGGGGTTACCGGGGTACGAGCAGTACTTC. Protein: CASSHTPGQGLPGYEQYF.

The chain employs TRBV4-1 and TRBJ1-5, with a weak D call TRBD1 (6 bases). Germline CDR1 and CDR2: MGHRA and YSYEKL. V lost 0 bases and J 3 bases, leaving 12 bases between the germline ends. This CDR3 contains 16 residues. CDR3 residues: CASSQESGASNQPQHF. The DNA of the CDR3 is TGCGCCAGCAGCCAAGAGTCGGGGGCGTCCAATCAGCCCCAGCATTTT.

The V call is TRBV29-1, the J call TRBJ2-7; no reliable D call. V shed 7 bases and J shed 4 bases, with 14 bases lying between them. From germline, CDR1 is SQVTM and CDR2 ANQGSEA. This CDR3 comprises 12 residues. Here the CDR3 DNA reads TGCAGCGCCCGCGTTCCGAATTACGAGCAGTACTTC. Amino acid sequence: CSARVPNYEQYF.

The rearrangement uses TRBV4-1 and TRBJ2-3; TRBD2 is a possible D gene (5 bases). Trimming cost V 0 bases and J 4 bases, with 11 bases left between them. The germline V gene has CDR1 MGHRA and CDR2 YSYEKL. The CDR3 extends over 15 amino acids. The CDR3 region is CASSQEREGADTQYF. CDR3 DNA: TGCGCCAGCAGCCAAGAGAGGGAAGGTGCAGATACGCAGTATTTT.

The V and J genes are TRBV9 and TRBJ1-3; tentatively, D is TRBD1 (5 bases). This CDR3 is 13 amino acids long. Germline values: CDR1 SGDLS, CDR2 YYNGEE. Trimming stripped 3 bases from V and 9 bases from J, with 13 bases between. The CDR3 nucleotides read TGTGCCAGCAGCGGAACCCCAGGGAGCACCATATATTTT. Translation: CASSGTPGSTIYF.

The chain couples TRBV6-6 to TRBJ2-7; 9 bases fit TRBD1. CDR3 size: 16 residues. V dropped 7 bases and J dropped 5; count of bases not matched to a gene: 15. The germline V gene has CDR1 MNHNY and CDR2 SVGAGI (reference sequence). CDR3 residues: CASNEPGGQGSHEQYF. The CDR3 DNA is TGTGCCAGCAACGAACCTGGGGGACAGGGAAGCCACGAGCAGTACTTC.